One T cell receptor beta chain is described in this entry. There is no known antigen for this receptor. One end of the junction is discordant with germline, which a read error may explain. Sample treatment or condition, as interpreted from the label and publication: allogeneic hematopoietic cell transplantation with graft depleted of TCRalphabeta T cells and CD19 B cells. The transplant recipients were children given TCRalphabeta/CD19-depleted allogeneic hematopoietic cell grafts. CDR1 and CDR2 are read off the germline V gene (reference sequence) as DFQATT and SNEGSKA. Reading from cysteine to phenylalanine, the CDR3 counts 17 amino acids. Here the CDR3 DNA is all that survives: 51 bases in frame from base 1. This sample was taken from a study of T-cell reconstitution after alpha-beta-depleted transplantation in children listed by TCRdb under 2016. In the study overall: The study quantitatively tracked T-cell immune reconstitution after TCRalphabeta/CD19-depleted allogeneic hematopoietic cell transplantation in children using TCR repertoire profiling. The full study reports these points: In some patients, the high TCRbeta diversity seen at day 60 was put down to recipient T cells and intrathymic progenitors that had survived conditioning. Hyperexpanded clone frequencies declined over subsequent months; after one year, T-cell counts and TCRbeta diversity were mostly attributed to newly produced T cells. The apparently early recovery of alphabetaT-cell counts about two months after transplant reportedly depended on only several hundred rapidly expanded clones that came from non-depleted graft cells.

Library preparation was by PCR. Sequenced on an Illumina HiSeq 2500. Molecular barcoding was employed in the preparation of TCR libraries, with unique molecular identifiers being used to normalize TCRbeta repertoire quantification. Clones were called with MiXCR by TCRdb after fastp trimmed the public reads at Q25, and only in-frame beta chains were retained. Rows with one shared CDR3 protein collapse into an entry with the most common genes and DNA. Recorded for this sample are around 450,000 distinct CDR3 sequences; 43% of them occurred a single time. The top ten hold 27% of the sample. The V and J genes are TRBV20-1 and TRBJ2-1; TRBD2 aligns with 14 central bases. The clonotype comes from a girl aged 2 to 9 with aplastic anemia, due to receive a stem cell transplant. The material sequenced was PBMCs, taken before TCRalphabeta/CD19-depleted stem cell transplant. The nucleotide sequence reads as follows: TGCTGTGCTTGGGGACTAGCGGGAGACCGGGGGTACAATGAGCAGTTCTTC. Translated, this is CCAWGLAGDRGYNEQFF.